These 26 T cell receptor beta chains were all obtained from the same sample, sequenced in a study of PD-L1 blockade in urothelial cancer. TCRdb's copy holds only in-frame clones and misses some; the assay was immunoSEQ multiplex PCR. The table shows approximately 80,000 clones, with roughly 82% occurring only once. Sequenced material: PBMCs, taken around atezolizumab (anti-PD-L1) treatment. These receptors were collected from a man between 65 and 85 years old with urothelial cancer.

The chain links TRBV6-5 to TRBJ2-2; 7 bases match TRBD2. The CDR3 sequence is 15 residues long. Trimming cost V 3 bases and J 1 base; bases outside gene matches: 2. Germline-derived CDR1 and CDR2 are MNHEY and SVGAGI. The CDR3 here is CASSYGGGNTGELFF. In DNA form, the CDR3 reads TGTGCCAGCAGTTATGGGGGGGGGAACACCGGGGAGCTGTTTTTT.

The chain combines TRBV7-8 with TRBJ2-3; 7 bases are a match to TRBD1. The CDR3 is made up of 14 amino acids. CDR1 SGHVS and CDR2 FQNEAQ come from the germline V gene. V gave up 0 bases and J gave up 6 bases; unmatched junction bases: 3. The CDR3 sequence is CASSLAGRGDTQYF. The CDR3 DNA sequence: TGTGCCAGCAGCTTAGCTGGCAGGGGGGATACGCAGTATTTT.

The rearrangement joins TRBV7-9 to TRBJ2-7, with D unresolved. Germline CDR1 and CDR2: SEHNR and FQNEAQ (reference sequence). The length of the CDR3 is 13 residues. The ends were cut back, 1 base at V and 0 bases at J, with 4 bases in the middle. The CDR3, as DNA: TGTGCCAGCAGCTTAGACGGCTCCTACGAGCAGTACTTC. It yields the protein CASSLDGSYEQYF.

In its sample, this clone was seen once. This chain uses TRBV6-1 with TRBJ1-2; D is undetermined. Germline CDR1 is MNHNS and CDR2 is SASEGT. This CDR3 is built from 14 residues. Trimming cost V 10 bases and J 2 bases, with 17 bases left between them. CDR3 DNA sequence: TGTGCCACCCGCTTGGCAGAAATAAACTATGGCTACACCTTC. Encoded protein: CATRLAEINYGYTF.

The chain recombines TRBV9 with TRBJ2-5, with 10 positions matching TRBD1. Germline assignment: CDR1 SGDLS and CDR2 YYNGEE. The V and J ends lost 4 bases and 7 bases, in that order; junction bases with no gene match: 7. The CDR3 has 14 amino acids. CDR3 nucleotides: TGTGCCAGCAGCCTTGGGACAGGGGAGGGGACCCAGTACTTC. It translates to CASSLGTGEGTQYF.

The rearrangement links TRBV11-3 to TRBJ2-7; D might be TRBD2 (6 bases). CDR3 length: 12 residues. CDR1 and CDR2 (germline): SGHNT, YENEEA. Trimming removed 6 bases at V and 7 bases at J, with 13 bases between. Here the CDR3 reads CASRGGGLEQYF. In DNA, the CDR3 is TGTGCCAGCAGGGGCGGAGGGTTGGAGCAGTACTTC.

In its sample, this clone was seen once. The chain has TRBV4-1 and TRBJ2-3; D is unclear. Germline CDR1 and CDR2: MGHRA and YSYEKL. Trimming shortened V by 3 bases and J by 4 bases, and 11 bases separated the two germline ends. The CDR3 totals 14 residues. The CDR3 DNA reads as TGCGCCAGCAGCCAGACCGGTGCGGCAGATACGCAGTATTTT. It specifies CASSQTGAADTQYF.

This sequence joins TRBV5-1 and TRBJ1-5; D is unresolved. The CDR3 is 13 amino acids. V was trimmed by 4 bases and J by 7 bases, leaving 12 bases between them. CDR1 and CDR2 from the germline V gene are SGHRS and YFSETQ. CDR3 loop: CASSRGGEQPQHF. The CDR3 DNA follows: TGCGCCAGCAGCCGGGGTGGGGAACAGCCCCAGCATTTT. The variable domain in full, completed from reference TRBV5-1 and TRBJ1-5, reads KAGVTQTPRYLIKTRGQQVTLSCSPISGHRSVSWYQQTPGQGLQFLFEYFSETQRNKGNFPGRFSGRQFSNSRSEMNVSTLELGDSALYLCASSRGGEQPQHFGDGTRLSIL.

The chain couples TRBV28 to TRBJ1-1; D is unclear. This CDR3 is 12 amino acids long. The V gene lost 5 bases and the J gene lost 0 bases, with 4 bases spanning the gap. Germline CDR1 MDHEN, CDR2 SYDVKM. This CDR3 is CASSVMNTEAFF. CDR3 bases: TGTGCCAGCAGTGTCATGAACACTGAAGCTTTCTTT.

This clone was recorded a few times. The V gene is TRBV11-3, the J gene TRBJ2-3; TRBD1 matches at 7 bases. The J segment lost 0 bases and the V segment lost 3 bases, leaving 3 bases of the junction unmatched. This CDR3 region has 15 residues. Germline assignment: CDR1 SGHNT and CDR2 YENEEA. The CDR3, as DNA: TGTGCCAGCAGCTTCTACAGGGGTAGCACAGATACGCAGTATTTT. Protein product: CASSFYRGSTDTQYF.

The V and J genes are TRBV19 and TRBJ1-5; no firm D call. The CDR3 length is 15 residues. Trimming took off 6 bases at V and 0 bases at J, with 12 bases between the two ends. The germline gives CDR1 LNHDA, CDR2 SQIVND (reference sequence). The CDR3 protein is CASSSSGISNQPQHF. DNA for the CDR3: TGTGCCAGTAGCTCATCGGGGATTAGCAATCAGCCCCAGCATTTT.

The genes are TRBV5-5 and TRBJ1-1; 7 positions match TRBD1. With 5 bases clipped from V and 5 bases from J, the junction kept 9 bases outside the gene matches. The CDR3 loop spans 14 amino acids. CDR1 is SGHKS, CDR2 YYEKEE, per germline (reference sequence). CDR3: CASSRGGAGTEAFF. DNA for the CDR3: TGTGCCAGCAGTAGAGGGGGCGCGGGGACTGAAGCTTTCTTT.

The V and J genes are TRBV9 and TRBJ1-3; D uncertain. Trimming shortened V by 0 bases and J by 0 bases, and 13 bases separated the two germline ends. The CDR3 spans 17 residues. Germline CDR1 is SGDLS and CDR2 is YYNGEE. The CDR3 sequence is CASSVASLRDSGNTIYF. The CDR3 DNA sequence: TGTGCCAGCAGCGTAGCTTCTCTACGGGACTCTGGAAACACCATATATTTT.

The chain links TRBV23-1 to TRBJ2-7; D might be TRBD2 (6 bases). TRBV23-1 is an open reading frame whose function is uncertain. The CDR3 loop spans 15 amino acids. The V end lost 0 bases, the J end lost 1 base, and 10 bases lay between the germline ends. This chain's CDR3 is CASSQSLEGSYEQYF. The CDR3 DNA reads as TGCGCCAGCAGTCAATCGTTGGAGGGGTCCTACGAGCAGTACTTC.

The V call is TRBV6-5, the J call TRBJ2-7; 8 bases map to TRBD1. After removal of 2 bases from V and 0 bases from J, the junction contained 3 bases not matched to a gene. The CDR3 totals 15 residues. CDR1 MNHEY and CDR2 SVGAGI come from the germline V gene. The CDR3 DNA sequence: TGTGCCAGCAGTTACAAGGGACAGGACTCCTACGAGCAGTACTTC. It yields the protein CASSYKGQDSYEQYF.

The V gene is TRBV19, the J gene TRBJ1-5; D possibly corresponds to TRBD1 (6 bases). The V end lost 3 bases, the J end lost 0 bases, and 15 bases lay between the germline ends. Per the germline V gene, CDR1 is LNHDA and CDR2 is SQIVND (reference sequence). This CDR3 has 17 residues. The CDR3 loop reads CASSILQGVNSNQPQHF. CDR3 DNA: TGTGCCAGTAGTATCTTACAGGGAGTTAATAGCAATCAGCCCCAGCATTTT.

With regard to this clone: The sample contains more than one DNA sequence encoding this CDR3. The V and J genes are TRBV18 and TRBJ1-1, with a tentative D call TRBD1 (5 bases). In germline, CDR1 is KGHSH, CDR2 LQKENI. The length of the CDR3 is 14 residues. V lost 3 bases to trimming and J lost 1 base, with 9 bases between them. The DNA of the CDR3 is TGTGCCAGCTCACCGGGGCGGGAGAACACTGAAGCTTTCTTT. This gives the protein CASSPGRENTEAFF.

The genes are TRBV7-2 and TRBJ2-7; 11 bases line up with TRBD1. The V gene's germline CDR1 is SGHTA and CDR2 FQGNSA. V gave up 7 bases and J gave up 4 bases; unmatched junction bases: 6. This CDR3 has 14 amino acids. CDR3 region: CASKRGQGVYEQYF. The CDR3 nucleotides are TGTGCCAGCAAGCGGGGACAGGGGGTATACGAGCAGTACTTC.

In DNA, the CDR3 is TGTGCCTGGACCCAGATAACCAACACTGAAGCTTTCTTT. This codes for CAWTQITNTEAFF. The chain uses TRBV30 and TRBJ1-1; no definite D call. This CDR3 region has 13 residues. CDR1 is GTSNPN and CDR2 is SVGIG in the germline V gene (reference sequence). Trimming took off 4 bases at V and 2 bases at J, with 11 bases between the two ends.

The chain is built from TRBV11-3 and TRBJ1-1; D uncertain. The V gene's germline CDR1 is SGHNT and CDR2 YENEEA. With 0 bases removed from V and 5 bases from J, the gap between germline ends came to 10 bases. The CDR3 has 14 amino acids. CDR3 nucleotide sequence: TGTGCCAGCAGCTTAGATCAGGAGGCGACTGAAGCTTTCTTT. Its protein is CASSLDQEATEAFF. The entire variable domain, with the rest obtained from reference TRBV11-3 and TRBJ1-1, is as follows: EAGVVQSPRYKIIEKKQPVAFWCNPISGHNTLYWYLQNLGQGPELLIRYENEEAVDDSQLPKDRFSAERLKGVDSTLKIQPAELGDSAVYLCASSLDQEATEAFFGQGTRLTVV.

The V call is TRBV6-5, the J call TRBJ2-4; 7 bases agree with TRBD1. Germline CDR1 is MNHEY and CDR2 is SVGAGI. This CDR3 has 16 amino acids. Trimming cost V 4 bases and J 0 bases; bases outside gene matches: 6. The CDR3 here is CASSSDRKLAKNIQYF. DNA of the CDR3: TGTGCCAGCAGTTCGGACAGGAAACTAGCCAAAAACATTCAGTACTTC.

The chain employs TRBV9 and TRBJ1-4; 9 bases are a match to TRBD1. Trimming removed 3 bases from V and 7 bases from J; junction bases left unmatched: 10. The CDR3 loop spans 16 amino acids. Per germline, CDR1 SGDLS and CDR2 YYNGEE. CDR3 in amino acids: CASSASTGTGIEKLFF. The CDR3 bases are TGTGCCAGCAGCGCCTCGACCGGGACAGGGATTGAAAAACTGTTTTTT.

A few counts support this clone. The chain recombines TRBV19 with TRBJ1-1; D perhaps matches TRBD1 (6 bases). The CDR3 length is 13 residues. Germline assignment: CDR1 LNHDA and CDR2 SQIVND (reference sequence). Trimming shortened V by 3 bases and J by 4 bases, and 9 bases separated the two germline ends. The DNA for the CDR3 is TGTGCCAGTAGTATCCTAGGGGGCACTGAAGCTTTCTTT. As protein: CASSILGGTEAFF.

This rearrangement joins TRBV4-3 to TRBJ2-1; a possible D gene is TRBD2 (6 bases). The V end lost 2 bases, the J end lost 6 bases, and 11 bases lay between the germline ends. The CDR3 contains 14 residues. CDR1 and CDR2 from the germline V gene are LGHNA and YSLEER. Here the CDR3 reads CASSQLTRLNEQFF. The CDR3 DNA is TGCGCCAGCAGCCAATTGACTAGACTCAATGAGCAGTTCTTC.

This clone was seen a single time. The genes are TRBV5-4 and TRBJ1-2; D is perhaps TRBD1 (5 bases). Trimming removed 2 bases from V and 3 bases from J, with 14 bases in between. This CDR3 spans 15 amino acids. The germline V gene encodes CDR1 SGHNT and CDR2 YYREEE (reference sequence). The CDR3 region is CASSFGGGGDYGYTF. In DNA form, the CDR3 reads TGTGCCAGCAGCTTTGGCGGGGGAGGCGACTATGGCTACACCTTC.

This sequence joins TRBV7-2 and TRBJ2-1; 12 bases fit TRBD1. The germline gives CDR1 SGHTA, CDR2 FQGNSA. With V trimmed by 8 bases and J by 7 bases, 9 bases remained unmatched. The CDR3 is 15 residues long. The CDR3 coding sequence is TGTGCCAGCTCGGAACCGGGACAGGGGGCGAATGAGCAGTTCTTC. Protein sequence: CASSEPGQGANEQFF.